The 29 T cell receptor beta chains reported below all come from one sample, sequenced in a study of blood T cell repertoires in COVID-19 (dated by TCRdb to the early 2020s). The library relied on the immunoSEQ multiplex PCR assay. TCRdb mirrors the immuneACCESS table, restricted to in-frame sequences. Some clones are absent from its copies; in checked studies, under half trace to an unresolved V gene, and the reason for the others is unknown. The sample yields about 210,000 clones; about four fifths were counted once. The ten largest clones capture more than 8.5% of the sample. The source material was PBMCs or T cells enriched from blood (not recorded which). The receptors were sampled from a woman in her forties or fifties with acute COVID-19.

In its sample, this clone was seen a few times. This sequence joins TRBV19 and TRBJ1-3; the D is unclear. In germline, CDR1 is LNHDA, CDR2 SQIVND (reference sequence). The germline V and J ends were trimmed by 1 base and 0 bases, with 10 bases remaining between them. The CDR3 length is 16 residues. This chain's CDR3 is CASSIVGRRSGNTIYF. The DNA of the CDR3 is TGTGCCAGTAGTATAGTCGGCAGGCGCTCTGGAAACACCATATATTTT.

The chain uses TRBV25-1 and TRBJ2-7; 11 bases map to TRBD1. Germline CDR1 is MGHDK and CDR2 is SYGVNS. The V gene end was trimmed by 1 base and the J gene end by 3 bases; junction bases not matched to a gene: 2. The CDR3 has 15 amino acids. The DNA for the CDR3 is TGTGCCAGCAGTGAATCAGGGACAGGGGGCTACGAGCAGTACTTC. It specifies CASSESGTGGYEQYF.

The genes are TRBV4-1 and TRBJ2-2; D not resolved. CDR1 is MGHRA and CDR2 is YSYEKL in the germline V gene. The CDR3 consists of 16 residues. V shed 0 bases and J shed 7 bases, with 15 bases lying between them. The CDR3 loop is CASSQDATPRVGELFF. CDR3 nucleotides: TGCGCCAGCAGCCAAGATGCCACTCCCCGGGTCGGGGAGCTGTTTTTT.

V gene TRBV7-2 combines with J gene TRBJ2-7; D is perhaps TRBD2 (6 bases). The V end was cut by 2 bases, the J end by 7 bases, with 12 bases between. Germline CDR1 SGHTA, CDR2 FQGNSA. The CDR3 runs to 13 residues. Here the CDR3 reads CASSLKPRGEQYF. The DNA of the CDR3 is TGTGCCAGCAGCTTAAAGCCCCGGGGGGAGCAGTACTTC.

The chain couples TRBV7-8 to TRBJ2-1; D possibly corresponds to TRBD1 (5 bases). Trimming left V 7 bases short and J 4 bases short, with 11 bases between. The germline V gene encodes CDR1 SGHVS and CDR2 FQNEAQ. This CDR3 has 13 amino acids. CDR3 protein: CASKPRVYNEQFF. The DNA of the CDR3 is TGTGCCAGCAAGCCCAGGGTATACAATGAGCAGTTCTTC.

The chain links TRBV18 to TRBJ2-5; tentative D call: TRBD2 (6 bases). Trimming removed 0 bases at V and 5 bases at J, with 16 bases between. This CDR3 region has 16 residues. Germline CDR1 is KGHSH and CDR2 is LQKENI. The CDR3, as DNA: TGTGCCAGCTCACCACCAAGTTCGGGGGTCGGGGAGACCCAGTACTTC. This encodes CASSPPSSGVGETQYF.

The V and J genes are TRBV28 and TRBJ1-5, with D possibly being TRBD1 (6 bases). Trimming took off 3 bases at V and 6 bases at J, with 12 bases between the two ends. There are 14 residues in the CDR3. Germline assignment: CDR1 MDHEN and CDR2 SYDVKM. The CDR3 protein is CASSFGGAGQPQHF. The CDR3 bases are TGTGCCAGCAGTTTCGGGGGGGCGGGTCAGCCCCAGCATTTT. The full variable domain, with the rest looked up from reference TRBV28 and TRBJ1-5, is DVKVTQSSRYLVKRTGEKVFLECVQDMDHENMFWYRQDPGLGLRLIYFSYDVKMKEKGDIPEGYSVSREKKERFSLILESASTNQTSMYLCASSFGGAGQPQHFGDGTRLSIL.

The chain employs TRBV2 and TRBJ1-4; D gene ambiguous. This CDR3 is built from 15 residues. Trimming cost V 6 bases and J 3 bases, with 14 bases left between them. Germline CDR1 and CDR2: SNHLY and FYNNEI. This CDR3 is CASRAGGQANEKLFF. The DNA of the CDR3 is TGTGCCAGCAGGGCTGGAGGGCAAGCTAATGAAAAACTGTTTTTT.

This chain uses TRBV7-2 with TRBJ2-3, with a weak D call TRBD2 (5 bases). Germline V gene sequence: CDR1 SGHTA, CDR2 FQGNSA. The CDR3 is 15 amino acids. V was clipped by 1 base and J by 3 bases, with 11 bases between them. The CDR3 nucleotides read TGTGCCAGCAGCTTAGTTTCGGGGTCGACAGATACGCAGTATTTT. Its protein is CASSLVSGSTDTQYF.

V usage is TRBV7-8 and J usage is TRBJ2-1, with 13 bases fitting TRBD2. Germline V CDR1 and CDR2: SGHVS, FQNEAQ. The J segment lost 1 base and the V segment lost 4 bases, leaving 7 bases of the junction unmatched. This CDR3 comprises 18 residues. CDR3: CASSSGGLAGNSYNEQFF. The CDR3 DNA sequence: TGTGCCAGCAGCTCAGGGGGACTAGCGGGGAATTCCTACAATGAGCAGTTCTTC.

V gene TRBV7-2 combines with J gene TRBJ2-5; tentatively, D is TRBD2 (6 bases). Trimming left V 5 bases short and J 5 bases short, with 15 bases between. Germline V lookup: CDR1 SGHTA, CDR2 FQGNSA. This CDR3 region has 14 residues. The CDR3 DNA follows: TGTGCCAGCAGCCCACGGCGGGGTACGGAGACCCAGTACTTC. Protein product: CASSPRRGTETQYF.

The chain employs TRBV7-3 and TRBJ2-3; a weak D match, TRBD1 (5 bases). The V gene lost 5 bases and the J gene lost 2 bases, with 17 bases spanning the gap. Germline assignment: CDR1 SGHTA and CDR2 FQGTGA. The CDR3 consists of 16 residues. The chain's CDR3 is CASSLWGGSTTDTQYF. Written as DNA, the CDR3 is TGTGCCAGCAGCCTATGGGGCGGCAGTACCACAGATACGCAGTATTTT.

The chain has TRBV4-1 and TRBJ2-7; 7 bases map to TRBD2. Trimming took 2 bases from V and 6 from J; bases not matched to a gene: 4. The CDR3 contains 13 residues. Germline lookup yields CDR1 MGHRA and CDR2 YSYEKL. The CDR3 loop is CASSQIPGGEQYF. The CDR3 DNA reads as TGCGCCAGCAGCCAAATTCCGGGGGGCGAGCAGTACTTC.

The chain joins TRBV15 to TRBJ2-7, with 9 bases that match TRBD2. Germline CDR1 reads LNHNV; CDR2 reads YYDKDF (reference sequence). V was pared by 0 bases and J by 4 bases, with 7 bases of the junction left unmatched. The CDR3 spans 16 residues. CDR3 in amino acids: CATSRELGSGGYEQYF. The DNA for the CDR3 is TGTGCCACCAGCAGAGAACTTGGTAGCGGGGGTTACGAGCAGTACTTC.

The gene calls are TRBV28 and TRBJ2-6; 9 bases agree with TRBD1. The CDR3 is 17 amino acids. V gave up 8 bases and J gave up 2 bases; unmatched junction bases: 10. Looked up from germline, CDR1 is MDHEN and CDR2 is SYDVKM. The CDR3 DNA reads TGTGCCAGCGCAACCGGGACAGGGAAGGCTGGGGCCAACGTCCTGACTTTC. This gives the protein CASATGTGKAGANVLTF.

The rearrangement uses TRBV11-2 and TRBJ1-3, with D unresolved. The CDR3 contains 15 residues. Trimming removed 5 bases from V and 0 bases from J, with 11 bases in between. The germline CDR1 and CDR2 sequences are SGHAT and FQNNGV. The CDR3 DNA is TGTGCCAGCAGCCCTCATGCGGGCTCTGGAAACACCATATATTTT. It is translated as CASSPHAGSGNTIYF.

V and J are TRBV9 and TRBJ2-3; D perhaps matches TRBD2 (6 bases). This CDR3 spans 14 amino acids. Germline V gives CDR1 SGDLS, CDR2 YYNGEE. Trimming stripped 4 bases from V and 4 bases from J, with 13 bases between. CDR3 sequence (DNA): TGTGCCAGCAGCTTAGTGGGGGAGGCAGATACGCAGTATTTT. Protein: CASSLVGEADTQYF.

The DNA of the CDR3 is TGCGCCAGCAGCCAAGATTTCGCAGGGACAGGGGACGAGACCCAGTACTTC. Protein sequence: CASSQDFAGTGDETQYF. J is TRBJ2-5 and V is TRBV4-1, with 10 bases that match TRBD1. The CDR3 is made up of 17 amino acids. The ends lost 0 bases at V and 5 bases at J; junction bases unmatched: 9. Germline-derived CDR1 and CDR2 are MGHRA and YSYEKL.

V gene TRBV10-3 combines with J gene TRBJ1-1, with a tentative D call TRBD1 (5 bases). The CDR3 contains 12 residues. Germline V gives CDR1 ENHRY, CDR2 SYGVKD. With 10 bases removed from V and 0 bases from J, the gap between germline ends came to 9 bases. CDR3: CASGHMNTEAFF. CDR3 in DNA: TGTGCCAGTGGACATATGAACACTGAAGCTTTCTTT.

V and J are TRBV11-2 and TRBJ2-5, with 11 bases aligning to TRBD2. This CDR3 has 15 amino acids. Germline-derived CDR1 and CDR2 are SGHAT and FQNNGV. The V gene end was trimmed by 3 bases and the J gene end by 5 bases; junction bases not matched to a gene: 5. Here the CDR3 reads CASSFSGGARETQYF. The CDR3 bases are TGTGCCAGCAGCTTTAGCGGGGGGGCGAGGGAGACCCAGTACTTC.

This clone was seen only a few times. This same CDR3 is encoded by further DNA sequences in the sample. V gene TRBV6-5 combines with J gene TRBJ2-7; 11 positions agree with TRBD2. Germline V gene data show CDR1 as MNHEY and CDR2 as SVGAGI. This CDR3 contains 15 residues. J gave up 4 bases and V 2 bases, and 4 bases lay outside the gene matches. CDR3 DNA: TGTGCCAGCAGTTACACCGCTAGCGGGAGGTACGAGCAGTACTTC. Translating gives CASSYTASGRYEQYF.

This sequence joins TRBV3-1 (or the pseudogene TRBV3-2) and TRBJ1-1; 8 positions agree with TRBD1. CDR1 and CDR2 from the germline V gene are LGHDT and YNNKEL (reference sequence). The V gene end was trimmed by 2 bases and the J gene end by 7 bases; junction bases not matched to a gene: 6. CDR3 length: 14 amino acids. The CDR3 protein is CASSQTPDRGEAFF. The CDR3 nucleotides read TGTGCCAGCAGCCAAACACCCGACAGGGGTGAAGCTTTCTTT.

V gene TRBV19 combines with J gene TRBJ2-1; 12 bases match TRBD2. From germline, CDR1 is LNHDA and CDR2 SQIVND (reference sequence). CDR3 length: 15 amino acids. With V trimmed by 1 base and J by 11 bases, 6 bases remained unmatched. CDR3 bases: TGTGCCAGTAGTATAGGAGCGACTAGCGGGGGTAAGCAGTTCTTC. It is translated as CASSIGATSGGKQFF.

DNA of the CDR3: TGTGCCTGGACCCGCGGGGGAAACTATGGCTACACCTTC. Its protein is CAWTRGGNYGYTF. The rearrangement joins TRBV30 to TRBJ1-2; tentative D call: TRBD1 (5 bases). Trimming shortened V by 4 bases and J by 2 bases, and 11 bases separated the two germline ends. The CDR3 contains 13 residues. CDR1 is GTSNPN and CDR2 is SVGIG in the germline V gene (reference sequence).

The V gene is TRBV2, the J gene TRBJ2-7; TRBD1 matches 10 bases. The CDR3 is made up of 14 amino acids. V trimming: 3 bases; J trimming: 6 bases; junction bases outside the gene matches: 5. CDR1 is SNHLY and CDR2 is FYNNEI in the germline V gene. In nucleotides, the CDR3 is TGTGCCAGCAGTGAGACAGGGGGCTTTTCCGAGCAGTACTTC. Translating it yields CASSETGGFSEQYF.

CDR3 sequence: CASSAMTGYGYTF. CDR3 sequence (DNA): TGTGCCAGCAGCGCCATGACAGGGTATGGCTACACCTTC. The chain combines TRBV9 with TRBJ1-2, with TRBD1 identical over 7 bases. The germline V gene encodes CDR1 SGDLS and CDR2 YYNGEE. With V trimmed by 3 bases and J by 5 bases, 4 bases remained unmatched. This CDR3 has 13 amino acids. Full variable domain (remainder filled in from reference TRBV9 and TRBJ1-2): DSGVTQTPKHLITATGQRVTLRCSPRSGDLSVYWYQQSLDQGLQFLIQYYNGEERAKGNILERFSAQQFPDLHSELNLSSLELGDSALYFCASSAMTGYGYTFGSGTRLTVV.

The chain joins TRBV7-9 to TRBJ1-1; D gene unclear. The CDR3 is 13 residues long. Germline V gene data show CDR1 as SEHNR and CDR2 as FQNEAQ (reference sequence). Trimming cost V 7 bases and J 0 bases, with 9 bases left between them. The CDR3 loop is CASNWAMNTEAFF. The CDR3 bases are TGTGCCAGCAATTGGGCTATGAACACTGAAGCTTTCTTT.

This sequence joins TRBV19 and TRBJ1-5; TRBD1 matches 8 bases. The CDR3 totals 14 residues. Trimming removed 7 bases from V and 3 bases from J; junction bases left unmatched: 5. The V gene's germline CDR1 is LNHDA and CDR2 SQIVND (reference sequence). The CDR3 DNA reads TGTGCCAGTAAAAAACAGGGGGACAATCAGCCCCAGCATTTT. Protein sequence: CASKKQGDNQPQHF.

The chain carries TRBV7-9 and TRBJ1-4; TRBD1 is a possible D gene (6 bases). The CDR3 totals 13 residues. The ends were cut back, 5 bases at V and 7 bases at J, with 11 bases in the middle. In germline, CDR1 is SEHNR, CDR2 FQNEAQ (reference sequence). The CDR3 coding sequence is TGTGCCAGCAGCGTACAGGGCGGTGAAAAACTGTTTTTT. Translation: CASSVQGGEKLFF.